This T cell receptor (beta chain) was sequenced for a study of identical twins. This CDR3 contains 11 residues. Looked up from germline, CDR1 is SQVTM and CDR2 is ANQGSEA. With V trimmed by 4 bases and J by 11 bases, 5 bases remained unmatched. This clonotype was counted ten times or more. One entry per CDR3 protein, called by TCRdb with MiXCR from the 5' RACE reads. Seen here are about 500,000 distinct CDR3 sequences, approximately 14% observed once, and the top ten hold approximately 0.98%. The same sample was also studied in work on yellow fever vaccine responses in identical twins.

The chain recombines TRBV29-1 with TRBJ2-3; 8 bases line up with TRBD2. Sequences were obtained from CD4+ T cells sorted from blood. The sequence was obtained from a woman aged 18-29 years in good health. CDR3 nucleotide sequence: TGCAGCGTTGGCGGGGGGCTCTTGCAGTATTTT. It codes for CSVGGGLLQYF.